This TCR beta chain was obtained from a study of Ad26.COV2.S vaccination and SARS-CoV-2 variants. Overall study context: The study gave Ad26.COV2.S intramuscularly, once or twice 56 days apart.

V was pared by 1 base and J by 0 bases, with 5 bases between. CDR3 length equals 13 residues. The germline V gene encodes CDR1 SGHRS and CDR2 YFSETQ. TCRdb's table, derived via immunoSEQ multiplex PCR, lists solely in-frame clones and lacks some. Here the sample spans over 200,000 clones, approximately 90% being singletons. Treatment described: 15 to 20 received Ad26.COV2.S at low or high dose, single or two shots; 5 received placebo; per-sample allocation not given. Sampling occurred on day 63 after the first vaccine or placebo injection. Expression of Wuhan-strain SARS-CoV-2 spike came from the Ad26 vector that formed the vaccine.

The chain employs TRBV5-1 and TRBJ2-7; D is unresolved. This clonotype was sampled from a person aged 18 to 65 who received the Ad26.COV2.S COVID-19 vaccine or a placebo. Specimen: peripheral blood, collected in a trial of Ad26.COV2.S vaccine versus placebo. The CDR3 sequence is CASSLPSSYEQYF. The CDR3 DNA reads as TGCGCCAGCAGCTTGCCCAGCTCCTACGAGCAGTACTTC.